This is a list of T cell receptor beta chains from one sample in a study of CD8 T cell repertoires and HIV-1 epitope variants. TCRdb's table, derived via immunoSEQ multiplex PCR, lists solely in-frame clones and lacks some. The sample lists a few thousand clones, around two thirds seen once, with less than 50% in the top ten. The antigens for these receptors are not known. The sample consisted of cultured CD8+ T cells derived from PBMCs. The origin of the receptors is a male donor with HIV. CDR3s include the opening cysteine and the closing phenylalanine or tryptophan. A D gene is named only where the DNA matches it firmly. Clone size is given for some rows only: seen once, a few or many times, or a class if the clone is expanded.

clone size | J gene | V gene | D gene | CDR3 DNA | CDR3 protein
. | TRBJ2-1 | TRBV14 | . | TGTGCCAGCAGCCCCCCGTCCTACAATGAGCAGTTCTTC | CASSPPSYNEQFF
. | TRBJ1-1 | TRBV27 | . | TGTGCCAGCAGTTTGGGGGGCTGGACTGAAGCTTTCTTT | CASSLGGWTEAFF
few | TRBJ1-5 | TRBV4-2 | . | TGTGCCAGCAGCCAAGAAGGGGAAACCAATCAGCCCCAGCATTTT | CASSQEGETNQPQHF
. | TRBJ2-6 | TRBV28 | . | TGTGCCAGCAGTTTAAGTGGGGGTGGGGCCAACGTCCTGACTTTC | CASSLSGGGANVLTF
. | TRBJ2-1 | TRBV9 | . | TGTGCCAGCAGCGTAGAAGCCGGTAGCTCCTACAATGAGCAGTTCTTC | CASSVEAGSSYNEQFF
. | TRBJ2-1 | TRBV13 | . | TGTGCCAGCAGCTCCGGGGGACCCTACAATGAGCAGTTCTTC | CASSSGGPYNEQFF
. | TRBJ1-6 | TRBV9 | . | TGTGCCAGCAGCGTAGAAGGGGGTGAGGCTTCACCCCTCCACTTT | CASSVEGGEASPLHF
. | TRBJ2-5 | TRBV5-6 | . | TGTGCCAGCAGCGTGTCAGGGGGGGCGGAGACCCAGTACTTC | CASSVSGGAETQYF
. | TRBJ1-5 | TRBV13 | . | TGTGCCAGCAGCTTAGGGGGACAGCCCCAGCATTTT | CASSLGGQPQHF
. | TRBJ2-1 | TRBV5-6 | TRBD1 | TGTGCCAGCAGCCCGAGACAGGGAGCCTCCTACAATGAGCAGTTCTTC | CASSPRQGASYNEQFF
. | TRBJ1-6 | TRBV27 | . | TGTGCCAGCAGTTGGGGTCTTTCCCAATATAATTCACCCCTCCACTTT | CASSWGLSQYNSPLHF
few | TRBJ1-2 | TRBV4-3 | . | TGCGCCAGCAGCCAAGATGCAGGGCTGGAACTAGGCTACACCTTC | CASSQDAGLELGYTF
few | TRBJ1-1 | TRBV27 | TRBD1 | TGTGCCAGCAGTTTAGGAGGACAGGGGAACACTGAAGCTTTCTTT | CASSLGGQGNTEAFF
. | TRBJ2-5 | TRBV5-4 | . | TGTGCCAGCAGCTTGGCCGGGGCAGGGAGAGAGACCCAGTACTTC | CASSLAGAGRETQYF
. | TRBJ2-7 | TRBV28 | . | TGTGCCAGCAGTTCAGATGTCTCGGCCTACGAGCAGTACTTC | CASSSDVSAYEQYF
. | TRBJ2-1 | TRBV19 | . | TGTGCCAGTAGTATAGGAGGGGCCGTATACAATGAGCAGTTCTTC | CASSIGGAVYNEQFF
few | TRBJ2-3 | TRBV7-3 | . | TGTGCCAGCAGCTTAATAGCGGAGAGCACAGATACGCAGTATTTT | CASSLIAESTDTQYF
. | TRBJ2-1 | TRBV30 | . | TGTGCCTGGAGTGAGGGGGAACAGCTCCAGTTCTTC | CAWSEGEQLQFF
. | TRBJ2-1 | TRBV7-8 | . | TGTGCCAGCACCCTCATGGACAATGAGCAGTTCTTC | CASTLMDNEQFF
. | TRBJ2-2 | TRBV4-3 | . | TGCGCCAGCAGCCAAGACAGACCGTTCACCGGGGAGCTGTTTTTT | CASSQDRPFTGELFF
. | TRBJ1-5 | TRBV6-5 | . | TGTGCCAGCAGTTACACCGTAACTGATCAGCCCCAGCATTTT | CASSYTVTDQPQHF
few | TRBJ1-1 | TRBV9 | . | TGTGCCAGCAGCGTAAGGGGGGACGACACTGAAGCTTTCTTT | CASSVRGDDTEAFF
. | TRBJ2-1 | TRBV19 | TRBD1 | TGTGCCAGTGGGAATTCCGGGACAGGAGGGGAACATGAGCAGTTCTTC | CASGNSGTGGEHEQFF
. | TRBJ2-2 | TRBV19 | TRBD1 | TGTGCCAGTAGTCACCGGGACAGGTCTTTGGGCACCGGGGAGCTGTTTTTT | CASSHRDRSLGTGELFF
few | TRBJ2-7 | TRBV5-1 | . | TGCGCCAGCAGCTTAGGTAGGGACCACGAGCAGTACTTC | CASSLGRDHEQYF
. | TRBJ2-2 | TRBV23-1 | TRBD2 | TGCGCCAAGCAAATCTGGTGTGGCGAGCGGGGGGGCCTAGGCGGGGAGCTGTTTTTT | CAKQIWCGERGGLGGELFF
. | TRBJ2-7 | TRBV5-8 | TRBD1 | TGTGCCAGCAGCCCTTACGATCCGGACAGGGAATACTACGAGCAGTACTTC | CASSPYDPDREYYEQYF
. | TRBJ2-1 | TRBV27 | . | TGTGCCAGCAGAGTGGACCTTGGGTGGTACAATGAGCAGTTCTTC | CASRVDLGWYNEQFF
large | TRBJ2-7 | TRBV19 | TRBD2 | TGTGCCAGTAGTATCCGACTAGCGGGGATTTACGAGCAGTACTTC | CASSIRLAGIYEQYF
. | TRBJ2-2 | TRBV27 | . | TGTGCCAGCAGGGTCGGGACCGGGGAGCTGTTTTTT | CASRVGTGELFF
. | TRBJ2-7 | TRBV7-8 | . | TGTGCCAGCAGCTCTAGGGGGGACTTCTACGAGCAGTACTTC | CASSSRGDFYEQYF